These T cell receptor beta chains were read from a single sample in a study of blood T cell repertoires in COVID-19. Produced via immunoSEQ multiplex PCR; TCRdb's table is partial and in-frame only. The data show over 200,000 clones, with about 87% seen just once and 2.7% held by the top ten. Sample: peripheral blood. The receptors stem from a man aged 25-45 years with COVID-19, enrolled during active disease. Both conserved end residues are part of each CDR3. D genes are given only for firm matches. The listing skips clone size in some rows; elsewhere it reads once, few, many or a size class.

V	length	size	J	D	CDR3	DNA
TRBV29-1	12	-	TRBJ2-3	-	CSVAGSEVTQYF	TGCAGCGTTGCAGGGTCTGAAGTGACGCAGTATTTT
TRBV27	13	-	TRBJ1-2	-	CASRRGLEYGYTF	TGTGCCAGCAGACGGGGACTTGAGTACGGCTACACCTTC
TRBV5-1	13	-	TRBJ1-2	TRBD1	CASSQTGGSGYTF	TGCGCCAGCAGCCAAACAGGGGGCTCTGGCTACACCTTC
TRBV27	19	-	TRBJ2-7	-	CASSSTGPLTGRPIYEQYF	TGTGCCAGCAGTTCGACAGGACCATTGACGGGGCGCCCTATCTACGAGCAGTACTTC
TRBV3-1/TRBV3-2	15	-	TRBJ1-1	-	CASSDGHPMNTEAFF	TGTGCCAGCAGCGATGGACACCCTATGAACACTGAAGCTTTCTTT
TRBV2	14	-	TRBJ1-1	-	CASAPRSMNTEAFF	TGTGCCAGCGCCCCTAGGTCTATGAACACTGAAGCTTTCTTT
TRBV5-6	11	-	TRBJ1-1	-	CASSANSEAFF	TGTGCCAGCAGTGCTAATTCTGAAGCTTTCTTT
TRBV5-1	12	-	TRBJ1-2	-	CASSLDSYGYTF	TGCGCCAGCAGCTTGGACAGCTATGGCTACACCTTC
TRBV7-2	13	-	TRBJ2-7	-	CASSLTPRGEQYF	TGTGCCAGCAGCTTAACCCCCCGGGGAGAGCAGTACTTC
TRBV21-1	13	-	TRBJ2-7	-	CATFPGGSYEQYF	TGTGCCACCTTTCCAGGGGGCTCCTACGAGCAGTACTTC
TRBV3-1/TRBV3-2	14	-	TRBJ1-2	-	CASSSRGQNYGYTF	TGTGCCAGCAGCTCACGTGGACAGAACTATGGCTACACCTTC
TRBV19	11	few	TRBJ1-6	-	CASSIGGPLHF	TGTGCCAGTAGTATCGGGGGACCCCTCCACTTT
TRBV10-3	14	-	TRBJ1-2	-	CAISESKLTGSYTF	TGTGCCATCAGTGAGTCGAAATTAACAGGGAGCTACACCTTC
TRBV4-2	14	-	TRBJ1-1	-	CASSQDLRATEAFF	TGTGCCAGCAGCCAAGATCTCAGGGCCACTGAAGCTTTCTTT
TRBV12-2	15	-	TRBJ2-7	-	CASRLGGTSDYEQYF	TGTGCAAGTCGCTTAGGCGGGACTAGCGACTACGAGCAGTACTTC
TRBV2	10	-	TRBJ1-2	-	CASTSRGYTF	TGTGCCAGCACTTCTAGGGGCTACACCTTC
TRBV7-8	16	once	TRBJ2-1	TRBD2	CASSSLAGGPDNEQFF	TGTGCCAGCAGCTCCTTAGCGGGGGGGCCGGACAATGAGCAGTTCTTC
TRBV6-1	14	-	TRBJ2-3	-	CASSERGSTDTQYF	TGTGCCAGCAGTGAACGGGGGAGCACAGATACGCAGTATTTT
TRBV27	14	-	TRBJ1-5	TRBD1	CASSPRTGSQPQHF	TGTGCCAGCAGTCCTCGGACAGGAAGTCAGCCCCAGCATTTT
TRBV12-3/TRBV12-4	13	-	TRBJ1-5	-	CASSLNNNQPQHF	TGTGCCAGCAGTTTAAACAACAATCAGCCCCAGCATTTT
TRBV9	16	-	TRBJ2-1	TRBD2	CASSSISGGAYNEQFF	TGTGCCAGCAGCTCTATTAGCGGGGGGGCTTACAATGAGCAGTTCTTC
TRBV6-2/TRBV6-3	19	-	TRBJ1-4	TRBD1	CASSPTGGTGGRLGEKLFF	TGTGCCAGCAGCCCTACAGGTGGGACAGGGGGCCGCCTTGGTGAAAAACTGTTTTTT
TRBV29-1	12	-	TRBJ1-1	TRBD1	CSGGQGSTEAFF	TGCAGCGGTGGACAGGGGAGCACTGAAGCTTTCTTT
TRBV28	15	-	TRBJ1-2	-	CASDSQREFRRGYTF	TGTGCCAGCGACTCTCAGCGTGAATTTAGGCGAGGCTACACCTTC
TRBV7-9	14	few	TRBJ2-7	TRBD2	CASGGEDSSYEQYF	TGTGCCAGCGGGGGGGAGGATAGCTCCTACGAGCAGTACTTC
TRBV18	15	-	TRBJ2-6	TRBD1	CASSLQGAGANVLTF	TGTGCCAGCTCACTTCAGGGGGCTGGGGCCAACGTCCTGACTTTC
TRBV11-3	16	-	TRBJ2-1	-	CASSFRGTGNGGEQFF	TGTGCCAGCAGCTTTCGGGGTACGGGAAACGGGGGTGAGCAGTTCTTC